The rows below give T cell receptor beta chains drawn from one sample of a study of PD-1 blockade in classical Hodgkin lymphoma. This table comes from immunoSEQ multiplex PCR, and its TCRdb copy is limited to in-frame clones, with some not included. This repertoire shows about 21,000 clones, 70% to 75% found once; its top ten account for less than 20%. This sample comprised peripheral blood mononuclear cells (PBMCs), obtained before the fourth cycle of nivolumab. The source of these receptors is a human donor with classical Hodgkin lymphoma. The CDR3 runs from the conserved cysteine through the conserved F or W. A D gene is named only where the DNA matches it firmly. A row's size may be missing; if present it is once, few, many or a size class.

v_gene	j_gene	abundance	d_gene	CDR3aa	CDR3nt
TRBV7-9	TRBJ2-2	-	-	CASSLVGGVGAGELFF	TGTGCCAGCAGCTTAGTCGGGGGAGTTGGGGCCGGGGAGCTGTTTTTT
TRBV7-2	TRBJ2-3	-	-	CASSSGRSRDTQYF	TGTGCCAGCAGCTCAGGCCGGTCCAGAGATACGCAGTATTTT
TRBV10-2	TRBJ2-1	-	TRBD2	CASRASGGSYNEQFF	TGCGCCAGCAGGGCTAGCGGGGGCTCCTACAATGAGCAGTTCTTC
TRBV6-1	TRBJ1-2	-	-	CASSLSNYGYTF	TGTGCCAGCAGCTTATCTAACTATGGCTACACCTTC
TRBV11-2	TRBJ2-7	-	TRBD2	CASSPGLAGVREQYF	TGTGCCAGCAGCCCGGGACTAGCGGGAGTTCGCGAGCAGTACTTC
TRBV4-2	TRBJ1-1	-	-	CASSPGANNGRTEAFF	TGTGCCAGCAGCCCCGGGGCTAACAACGGGAGGACTGAAGCTTTCTTT
TRBV4-1	TRBJ2-1	medium-sized	TRBD2	CASSQLPPETSGILSYNEQFF	TGCGCCAGCAGCCAACTCCCTCCCGAGACTAGCGGGATCCTGTCCTACAATGAGCAGTTCTTC
TRBV6-1	TRBJ2-3	-	-	CASSERWQSTDTQYF	TGTGCCAGCAGTGAAAGGTGGCAGAGCACAGATACGCAGTATTTT
TRBV28	TRBJ2-7	once	TRBD1	CASSLSGGYEQYF	TGTGCCAGCAGTTTGTCAGGGGGCTACGAGCAGTACTTC
TRBV6-5	TRBJ1-2	-	-	CASSYRGGHYGYTF	TGTGCCAGCAGTTACCGCGGGGGCCACTATGGCTACACCTTC
TRBV9	TRBJ2-4	few	-	CASNGDSGNIQYF	TGTGCCAGCAACGGGGACTCGGGAAACATTCAGTACTTC
TRBV7-9	TRBJ2-3	-	-	CASSLALSSTDTQYF	TGTGCCAGCAGCTTAGCCTTGTCTAGCACAGATACGCAGTATTTT
TRBV5-1	TRBJ2-5	-	-	CASSLGAAQETQYF	TGCGCCAGCAGCTTGGGGGCGGCTCAAGAGACCCAGTACTTC
TRBV5-1	TRBJ2-6	once	-	CASSFSTGGANVLTF	TGCGCCAGCAGCTTTAGTACAGGCGGGGCCAACGTCCTGACTTTC
TRBV5-4	TRBJ1-1	-	-	CASSPSGYYNTEAFF	TGTGCCAGCAGCCCTTCAGGATATTATAACACTGAAGCTTTCTTT
TRBV27	TRBJ2-1	-	-	CASRKGGGGWSYNEQFF	TGTGCCAGCAGAAAGGGTGGAGGCGGGTGGTCCTACAATGAGCAGTTCTTC
TRBV2	TRBJ2-2	-	-	CASTVRAGNTGELFF	TGTGCCAGCACCGTCAGGGCAGGGAACACCGGGGAGCTGTTTTTT
TRBV7-9	TRBJ2-5	-	-	CASSSAYYQETQYF	TGTGCCAGCAGCTCCGCGTACTACCAAGAGACCCAGTACTTC
TRBV6-5	TRBJ1-1	-	-	CASSWEVYTEAFF	TGTGCCAGCAGTTGGGAAGTATACACTGAAGCTTTCTTT
TRBV29-1	TRBJ2-3	-	-	CSVEGGDFSLITDTQYF	TGCAGCGTTGAAGGGGGGGATTTCTCCCTTATCACAGATACGCAGTATTTT
TRBV4-1	TRBJ1-6	-	-	CASSQGPTGYNSPLHF	TGCGCCAGCAGCCAGGGACCAACAGGGTATAATTCACCCCTCCACTTT
TRBV29-1	TRBJ2-5	-	TRBD2	CSGDGLAGDIETQYF	TGCAGCGGGGACGGACTAGCGGGAGATATTGAGACCCAGTACTTC
TRBV2	TRBJ1-1	-	-	CASSLEGGTEAFF	TGTGCCAGCAGTCTGGAAGGAGGGACTGAAGCTTTCTTT
TRBV9	TRBJ1-5	-	-	CASSVAPSTNQPQHF	TGTGCCAGCAGCGTAGCCCCTTCGACGAATCAGCCCCAGCATTTT
TRBV19	TRBJ1-2	-	-	CASLATGVGGYTF	TGTGCCAGCCTCGCCACGGGGGTAGGTGGCTACACCTTC
TRBV29-1	TRBJ2-1	-	TRBD1	CSVTGVGYNEQFF	TGCAGCGTCACAGGGGTAGGGTACAATGAGCAGTTCTTC
TRBV10-3	TRBJ2-7	-	TRBD2	CAIGLAGGYEQYF	TGTGCCATCGGACTAGCGGGCGGATACGAGCAGTACTTC
TRBV29-1	TRBJ2-2	once	TRBD2	CSVRVAGGRGIGELFF	TGCAGCGTGAGGGTAGCGGGAGGGCGCGGCATCGGGGAGCTGTTTTTT
TRBV6-5	TRBJ2-5	-	-	CASSPAVGQETQYF	TGTGCCAGCAGTCCTGCAGTGGGCCAAGAGACCCAGTACTTC
TRBV5-1	TRBJ2-4	few	TRBD2	CASSPNPGLAGEAKNIQYF	TGCGCCAGCAGCCCCAATCCGGGACTAGCGGGAGAAGCCAAAAACATTCAGTACTTC
TRBV6-1	TRBJ2-5	-	-	CASNIRGRLTETQYF	TGTGCCAGCAACATCCGGGGGCGGTTAACAGAGACCCAGTACTTC
TRBV18	TRBJ1-2	-	-	CASSPQERSGYTF	TGTGCCAGCTCCCCTCAGGAGCGAAGCGGCTACACCTTC
TRBV5-1	TRBJ1-1	-	-	CASSSFQGGVRAFF	TGCGCCAGCAGCTCTTTTCAAGGGGGGGTAAGAGCTTTCTTT
TRBV19	TRBJ1-1	-	-	CASSIEVQTEAFF	TGTGCCAGTAGTATTGAGGTACAAACTGAAGCTTTCTTT
TRBV6-5	TRBJ2-1	once	TRBD2	CASSYSGRAPPHEQFF	TGTGCCAGCAGTTACTCGGGGAGGGCCCCCCCCCATGAGCAGTTCTTC
TRBV7-7	TRBJ1-6	few	-	CASSYVGRIRPDNSPLHF	TGTGCCAGCAGTTATGTAGGGAGAATCAGACCGGATAATTCACCCCTCCACTTT
TRBV4-1	TRBJ1-2	-	-	CASSQVSAGLGSGGYTF	TGCGCCAGCAGCCAAGTTAGCGCGGGATTAGGGTCGGGAGGCTACACCTTC
TRBV10-3	TRBJ1-2	-	-	CAISGEGYGYTF	TGTGCCATCAGTGGGGAGGGCTATGGCTACACCTTC
TRBV4-1	TRBJ2-2	-	-	CASSQDLGNTGELFF	TGCGCCAGCAGCCAAGACCTGGGGAACACCGGGGAGCTGTTTTTT
TRBV28	TRBJ2-5	-	-	CASSLPARAETQYF	TGTGCCAGCAGTTTACCGGCCAGGGCGGAGACCCAGTACTTC
TRBV6-5	TRBJ2-7	-	TRBD1	CASNPQGDEQYF	TGTGCCAGCAACCCCCAGGGGGACGAGCAGTACTTC
TRBV2	TRBJ2-7	-	TRBD1	CASSVATGGYEQYF	TGTGCCAGCAGTGTGGCGACAGGGGGCTACGAGCAGTACTTC
TRBV7-9	TRBJ2-5	-	-	CASSFPWSQQETQYF	TGTGCCAGCAGCTTCCCGTGGAGCCAGCAAGAGACCCAGTACTTC
TRBV5-4	TRBJ1-1	-	-	CASSQDTGSHTEAFF	TGTGCCAGCAGCCAAGATACAGGGAGTCACACTGAAGCTTTCTTT
TRBV9	TRBJ2-7	-	TRBD2	CASSPSGNSYEQYF	TGTGCCAGCAGCCCTAGCGGGAACTCCTACGAGCAGTACTTC
TRBV6-1	TRBJ2-7	-	-	CASLPGQGSSYEQYF	TGTGCCAGCCTTCCGGGCCAGGGAAGCTCCTACGAGCAGTACTTC
TRBV2	TRBJ2-2	-	-	CASSGAGNTGELFF	TGTGCCAGCAGTGGCGCCGGAAACACCGGGGAGCTGTTTTTT
TRBV19	TRBJ1-5	-	-	CASSRQGNQPQHF	TGTGCCAGTAGTCGGCAGGGCAATCAGCCCCAGCATTTT
TRBV15	TRBJ2-6	-	-	CATRTGSGANVLTF	TGTGCCACCCGTACAGGCTCTGGGGCCAACGTCCTGACTTTC
TRBV7-9	TRBJ1-3	-	-	CASSVGDGNTIYF	TGTGCCAGCAGCGTGGGGGATGGAAACACCATATATTTT